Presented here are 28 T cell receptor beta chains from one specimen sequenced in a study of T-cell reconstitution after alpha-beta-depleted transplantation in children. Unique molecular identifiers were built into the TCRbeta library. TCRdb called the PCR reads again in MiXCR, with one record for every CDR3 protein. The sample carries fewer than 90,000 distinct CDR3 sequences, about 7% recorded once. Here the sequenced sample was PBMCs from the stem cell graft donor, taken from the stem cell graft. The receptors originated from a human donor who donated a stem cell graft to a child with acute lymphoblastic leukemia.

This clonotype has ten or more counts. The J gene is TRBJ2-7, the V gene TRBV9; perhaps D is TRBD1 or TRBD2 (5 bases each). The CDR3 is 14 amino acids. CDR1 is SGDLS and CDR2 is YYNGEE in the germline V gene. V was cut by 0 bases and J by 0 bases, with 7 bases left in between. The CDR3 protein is CASSVGGSSYEQYF. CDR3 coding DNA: TGTGCCAGCAGCGTAGGGGGGAGCTCCTACGAGCAGTACTTC.

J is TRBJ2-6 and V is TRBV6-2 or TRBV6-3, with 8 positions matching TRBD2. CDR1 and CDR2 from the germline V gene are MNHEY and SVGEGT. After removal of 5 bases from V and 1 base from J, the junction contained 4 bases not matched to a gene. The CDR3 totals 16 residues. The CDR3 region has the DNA TGTGCCAGCAGTCTTAGCGGGGCGTCTGGGGCCAACGTCCTGACTTTC. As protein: CASSLSGASGANVLTF.

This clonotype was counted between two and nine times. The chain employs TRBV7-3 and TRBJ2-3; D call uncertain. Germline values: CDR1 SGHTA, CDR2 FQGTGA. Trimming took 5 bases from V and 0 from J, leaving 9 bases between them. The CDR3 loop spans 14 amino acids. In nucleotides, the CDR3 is TGTGCCAGCAGCCCCATGGGCAGCACAGATACGCAGTATTTT. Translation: CASSPMGSTDTQYF.

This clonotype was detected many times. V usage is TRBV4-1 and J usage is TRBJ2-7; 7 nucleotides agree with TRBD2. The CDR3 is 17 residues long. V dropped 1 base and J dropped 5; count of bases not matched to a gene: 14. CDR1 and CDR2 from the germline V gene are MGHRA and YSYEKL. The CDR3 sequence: CASSQVLSLALGDEQYF. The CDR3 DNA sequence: TGCGCCAGCAGCCAAGTCCTTTCACTAGCGCTTGGCGACGAGCAGTACTTC.

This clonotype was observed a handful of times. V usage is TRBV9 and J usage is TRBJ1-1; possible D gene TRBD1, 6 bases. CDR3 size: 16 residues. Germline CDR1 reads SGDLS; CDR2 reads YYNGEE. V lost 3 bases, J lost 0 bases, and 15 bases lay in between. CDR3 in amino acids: CASSAPAGGLNTEAFF. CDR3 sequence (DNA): TGTGCCAGCAGCGCCCCTGCGGGGGGCCTGAACACTGAAGCTTTCTTT.

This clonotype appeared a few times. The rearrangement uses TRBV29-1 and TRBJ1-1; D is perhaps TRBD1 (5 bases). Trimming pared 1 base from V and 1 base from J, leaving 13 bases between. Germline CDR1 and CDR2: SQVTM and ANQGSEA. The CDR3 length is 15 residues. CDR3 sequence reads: CSVEARRDGNTEAFF. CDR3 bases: TGCAGCGTTGAAGCGAGGCGGGACGGGAACACTGAAGCTTTCTTT. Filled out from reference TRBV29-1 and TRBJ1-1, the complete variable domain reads SAVISQKPSRDICQRGTSLTIQCQVDSQVTMMFWYRQQPGQSLTLIATANQGSEATYESGFVIDKFPISRPNLTFSTLTVSNMSPEDSSIYLCSVEARRDGNTEAFFGQGTRLTVV.

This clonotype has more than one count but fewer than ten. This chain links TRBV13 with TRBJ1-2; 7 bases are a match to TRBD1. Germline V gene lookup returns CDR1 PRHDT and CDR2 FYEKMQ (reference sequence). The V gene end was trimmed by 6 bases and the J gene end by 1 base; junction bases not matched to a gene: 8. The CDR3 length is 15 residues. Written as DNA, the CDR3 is TGTGCCAGCAGTTCCGGGACAGCGATTAACTATGGCTACACCTTC. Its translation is CASSSGTAINYGYTF.

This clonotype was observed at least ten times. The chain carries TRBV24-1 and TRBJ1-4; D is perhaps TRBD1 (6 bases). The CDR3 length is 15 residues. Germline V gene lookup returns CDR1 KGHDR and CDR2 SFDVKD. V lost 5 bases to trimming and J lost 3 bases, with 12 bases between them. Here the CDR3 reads CATSAGQSSNEKLFF. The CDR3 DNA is TGTGCCACCAGTGCCGGACAGTCCTCTAATGAAAAACTGTTTTTT.

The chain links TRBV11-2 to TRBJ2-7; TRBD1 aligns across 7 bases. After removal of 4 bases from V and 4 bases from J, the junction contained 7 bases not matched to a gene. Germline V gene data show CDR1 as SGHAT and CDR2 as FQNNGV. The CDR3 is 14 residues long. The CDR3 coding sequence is TGTGCCAGCAGCTATAGACAGGGCGATTACGAGCAGTACTTC. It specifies CASSYRQGDYEQYF.

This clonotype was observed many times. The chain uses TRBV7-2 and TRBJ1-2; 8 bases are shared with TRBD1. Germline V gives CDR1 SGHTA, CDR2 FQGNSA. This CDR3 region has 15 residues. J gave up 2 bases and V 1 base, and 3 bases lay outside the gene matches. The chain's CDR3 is CASSLVQGGNYGYTF. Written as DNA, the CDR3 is TGTGCCAGCAGCTTAGTACAGGGGGGGAACTATGGCTACACCTTC.

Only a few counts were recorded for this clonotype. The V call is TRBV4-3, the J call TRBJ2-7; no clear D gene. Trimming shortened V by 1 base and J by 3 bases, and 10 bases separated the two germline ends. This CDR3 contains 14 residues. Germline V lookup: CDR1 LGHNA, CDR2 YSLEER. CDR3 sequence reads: CASSQGDSFYEQYF. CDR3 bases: TGCGCCAGCAGCCAAGGGGATAGTTTCTACGAGCAGTACTTC.

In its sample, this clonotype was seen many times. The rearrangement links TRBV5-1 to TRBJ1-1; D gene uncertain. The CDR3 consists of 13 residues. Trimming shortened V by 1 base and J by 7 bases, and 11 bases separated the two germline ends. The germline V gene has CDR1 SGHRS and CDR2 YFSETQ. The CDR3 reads CASSLRAGLEAFF. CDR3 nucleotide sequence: TGCGCCAGCAGCTTGAGGGCAGGCCTTGAAGCTTTCTTT.

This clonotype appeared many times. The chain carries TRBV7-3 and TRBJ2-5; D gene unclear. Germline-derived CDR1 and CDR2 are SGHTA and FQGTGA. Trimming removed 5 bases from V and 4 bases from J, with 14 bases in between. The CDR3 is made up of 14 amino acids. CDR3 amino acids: CASSLLGDSETQYF. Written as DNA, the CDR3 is TGTGCCAGCAGCCTCCTTGGCGATTCAGAGACCCAGTACTTC.

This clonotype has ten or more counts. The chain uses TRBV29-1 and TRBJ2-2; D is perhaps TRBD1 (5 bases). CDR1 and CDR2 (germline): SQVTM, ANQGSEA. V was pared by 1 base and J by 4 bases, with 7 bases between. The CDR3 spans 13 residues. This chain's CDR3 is CSVEGGATGELFF. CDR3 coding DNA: TGCAGCGTTGAAGGTGGGGCCACCGGGGAGCTGTTTTTT.

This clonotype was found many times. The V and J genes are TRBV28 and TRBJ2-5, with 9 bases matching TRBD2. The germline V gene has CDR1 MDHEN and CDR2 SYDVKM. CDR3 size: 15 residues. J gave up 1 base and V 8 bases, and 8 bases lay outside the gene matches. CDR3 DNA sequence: TGTGCCAGCGGGGGCGGCGGGAGGGGCCAAGAGACCCAGTACTTC. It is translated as CASGGGGRGQETQYF.

Written as DNA, the CDR3 is TGTGCCAGCAGAAGAACGGGACGGAACCAAGAGACCCAGTACTTC. It translates to CASRRTGRNQETQYF. The V gene is TRBV11-2, the J gene TRBJ2-5; D may match TRBD1 or TRBD2 (5 bases each). The CDR3 spans 15 residues. Germline loops: CDR1 SGHAT, CDR2 FQNNGV. V shed 6 bases and J shed 0 bases, with 14 bases lying between them.

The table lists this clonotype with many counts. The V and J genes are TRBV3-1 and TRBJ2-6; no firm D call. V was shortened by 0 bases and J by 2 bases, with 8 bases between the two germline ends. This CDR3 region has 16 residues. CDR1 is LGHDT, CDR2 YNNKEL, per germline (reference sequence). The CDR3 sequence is CASSQDTRPGANVLTF. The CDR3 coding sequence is TGTGCCAGCAGCCAAGATACGAGGCCTGGGGCCAACGTCCTGACTTTC.

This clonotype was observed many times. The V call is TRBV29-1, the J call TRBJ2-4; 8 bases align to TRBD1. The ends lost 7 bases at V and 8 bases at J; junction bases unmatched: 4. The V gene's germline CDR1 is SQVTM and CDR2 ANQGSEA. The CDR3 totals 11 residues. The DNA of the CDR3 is TGCAGCGCTCAGGGGGCGGACATTCAGTACTTC. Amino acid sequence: CSAQGADIQYF.

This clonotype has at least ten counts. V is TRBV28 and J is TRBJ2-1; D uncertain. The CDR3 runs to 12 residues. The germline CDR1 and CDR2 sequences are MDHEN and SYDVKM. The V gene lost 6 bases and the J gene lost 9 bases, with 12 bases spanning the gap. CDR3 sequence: CASSRSGPEQFF. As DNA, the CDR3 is TGTGCCAGCAGCCGCAGTGGGCCTGAGCAGTTCTTC.

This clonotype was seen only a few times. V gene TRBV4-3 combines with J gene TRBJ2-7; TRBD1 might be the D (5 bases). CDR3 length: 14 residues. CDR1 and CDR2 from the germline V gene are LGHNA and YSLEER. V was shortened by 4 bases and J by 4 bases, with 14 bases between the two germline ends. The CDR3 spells CASSRSDRLYEQYF. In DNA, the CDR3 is TGCGCCAGCAGCCGCAGCGACAGACTGTACGAGCAGTACTTC.

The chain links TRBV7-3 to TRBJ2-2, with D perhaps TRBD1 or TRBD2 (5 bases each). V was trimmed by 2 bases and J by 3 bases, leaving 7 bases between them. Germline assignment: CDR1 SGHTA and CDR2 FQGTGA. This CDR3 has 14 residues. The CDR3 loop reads CASSLGGHTGELFF. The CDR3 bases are TGTGCCAGCAGCTTAGGGGGACACACCGGGGAGCTGTTTTTT.

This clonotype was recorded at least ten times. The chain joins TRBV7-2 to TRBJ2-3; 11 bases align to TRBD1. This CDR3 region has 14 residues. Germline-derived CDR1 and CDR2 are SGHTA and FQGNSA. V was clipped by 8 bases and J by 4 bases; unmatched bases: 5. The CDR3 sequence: CASRRTGGSDTQYF. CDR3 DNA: TGTGCCAGCCGAAGGACAGGGGGCTCAGATACGCAGTATTTT. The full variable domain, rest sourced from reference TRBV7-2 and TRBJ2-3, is GAGVSQSPSNKVTEKGKDVELRCDPISGHTALYWYRQSLGQGLEFLIYFQGNSAPDKSGLPSDRFSAERTGGSVSTLTIQRTQQEDSAVYLCASRRTGGSDTQYFGPGTRLTVL.

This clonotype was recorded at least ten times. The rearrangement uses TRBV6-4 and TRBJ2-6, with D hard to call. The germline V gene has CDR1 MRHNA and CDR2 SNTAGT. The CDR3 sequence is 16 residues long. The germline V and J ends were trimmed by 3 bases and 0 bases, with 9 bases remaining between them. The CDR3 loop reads CASSEGVSSGANVLTF. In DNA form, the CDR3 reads TGTGCCAGCAGTGAGGGCGTTAGCTCTGGGGCCAACGTCCTGACTTTC.

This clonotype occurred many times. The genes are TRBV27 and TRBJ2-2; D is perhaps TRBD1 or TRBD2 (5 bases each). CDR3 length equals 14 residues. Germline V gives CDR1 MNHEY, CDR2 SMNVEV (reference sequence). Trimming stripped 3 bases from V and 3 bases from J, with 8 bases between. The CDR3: CASSLGPHTGELFF. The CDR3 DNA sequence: TGTGCCAGCAGTTTGGGACCGCACACCGGGGAGCTGTTTTTT.

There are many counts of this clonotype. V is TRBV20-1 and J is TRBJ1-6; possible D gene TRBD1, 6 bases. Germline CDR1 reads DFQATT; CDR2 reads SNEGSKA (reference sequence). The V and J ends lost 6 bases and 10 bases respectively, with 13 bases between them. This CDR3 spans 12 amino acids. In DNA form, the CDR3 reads TGCAGTGCAATGCAGGGACAATCACCCCTCCACTTT. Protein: CSAMQGQSPLHF.

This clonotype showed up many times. CDR3: CASSYWGSNQPQHF. CDR3 sequence (DNA): TGTGCCAGCAGTTACTGGGGTAGCAATCAGCCCCAGCATTTT. The genes are TRBV6-2 or TRBV6-3 and TRBJ1-5; D not resolved. This CDR3 has 14 amino acids. Germline assignment: CDR1 MNHEY and CDR2 SVGEGT. The V end lost 1 base, the J end lost 0 bases, and 4 bases lay between the germline ends.

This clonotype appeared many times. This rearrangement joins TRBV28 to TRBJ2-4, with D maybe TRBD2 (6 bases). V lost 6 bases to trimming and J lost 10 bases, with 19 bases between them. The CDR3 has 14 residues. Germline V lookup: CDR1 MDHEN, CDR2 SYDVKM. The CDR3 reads CASSVGPYSGIQYF. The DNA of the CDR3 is TGTGCCAGCAGCGTCGGCCCATATAGCGGTATTCAGTACTTC.

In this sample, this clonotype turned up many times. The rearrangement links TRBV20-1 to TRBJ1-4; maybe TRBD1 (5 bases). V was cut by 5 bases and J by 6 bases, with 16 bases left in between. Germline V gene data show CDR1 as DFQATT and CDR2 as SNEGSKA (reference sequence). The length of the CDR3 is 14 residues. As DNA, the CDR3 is TGCAGTGCTCCGAATCCCTCGGGGGATGAAAAACTGTTTTTT. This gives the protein CSAPNPSGDEKLFF.